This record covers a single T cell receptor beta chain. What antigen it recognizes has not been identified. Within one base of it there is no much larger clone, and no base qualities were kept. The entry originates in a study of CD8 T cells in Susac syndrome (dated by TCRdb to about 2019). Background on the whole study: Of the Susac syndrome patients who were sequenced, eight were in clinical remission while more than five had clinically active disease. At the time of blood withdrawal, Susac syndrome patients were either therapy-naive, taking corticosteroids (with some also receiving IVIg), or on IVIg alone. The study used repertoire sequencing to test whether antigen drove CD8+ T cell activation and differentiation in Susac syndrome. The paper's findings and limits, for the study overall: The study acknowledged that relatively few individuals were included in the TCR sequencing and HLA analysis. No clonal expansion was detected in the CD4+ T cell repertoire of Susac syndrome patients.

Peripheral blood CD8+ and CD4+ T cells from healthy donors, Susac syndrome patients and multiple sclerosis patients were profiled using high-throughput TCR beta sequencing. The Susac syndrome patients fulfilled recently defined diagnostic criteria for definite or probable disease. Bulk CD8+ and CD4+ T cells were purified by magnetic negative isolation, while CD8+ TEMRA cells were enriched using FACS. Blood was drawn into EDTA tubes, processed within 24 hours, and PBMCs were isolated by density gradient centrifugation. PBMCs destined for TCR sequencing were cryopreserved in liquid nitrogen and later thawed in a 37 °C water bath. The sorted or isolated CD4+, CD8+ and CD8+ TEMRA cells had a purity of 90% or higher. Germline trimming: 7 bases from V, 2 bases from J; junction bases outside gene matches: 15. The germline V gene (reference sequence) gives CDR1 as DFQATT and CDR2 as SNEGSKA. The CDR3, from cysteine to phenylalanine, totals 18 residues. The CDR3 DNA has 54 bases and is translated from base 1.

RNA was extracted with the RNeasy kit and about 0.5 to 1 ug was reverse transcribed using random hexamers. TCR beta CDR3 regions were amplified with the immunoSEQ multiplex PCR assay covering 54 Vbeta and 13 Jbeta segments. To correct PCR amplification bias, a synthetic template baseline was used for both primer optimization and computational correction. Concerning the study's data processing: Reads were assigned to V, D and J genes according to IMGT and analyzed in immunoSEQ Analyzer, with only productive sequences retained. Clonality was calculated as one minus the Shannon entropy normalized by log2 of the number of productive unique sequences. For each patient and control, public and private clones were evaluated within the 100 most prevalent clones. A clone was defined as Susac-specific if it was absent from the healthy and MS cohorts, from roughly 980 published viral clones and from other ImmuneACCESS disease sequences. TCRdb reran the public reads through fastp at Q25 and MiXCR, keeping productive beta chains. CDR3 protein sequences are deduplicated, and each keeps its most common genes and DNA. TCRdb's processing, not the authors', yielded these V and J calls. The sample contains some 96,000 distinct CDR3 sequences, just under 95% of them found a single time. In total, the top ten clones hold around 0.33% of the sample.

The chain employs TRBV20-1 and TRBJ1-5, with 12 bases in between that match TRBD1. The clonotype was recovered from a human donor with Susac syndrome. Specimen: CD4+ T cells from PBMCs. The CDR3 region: CSVISGTGGPLGNQPQHF. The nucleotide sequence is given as TGCAGTGTTATCTCCGGGACAGGGGGCCCCCTGGGCAATCAGCCCCAGCATTTT.